The sequence of this TCR beta chain was determined in a study of cytomegalovirus exposure and HLA in healthy donors. Study-level background: There were tens of millions of unique TCRs (from HLA-typed donors) in an early data release.

As for this clone: The antigen is not known.

It was with 60 Vbeta and 13 Jbeta primers that the PCR ran. Using immunoSEQ multiplex PCR, the repertoire was profiled, and TCRdb retains in-frame clones only, with some absent. The repertoire holds 150,000 to 250,000 clones, with around 76% as singletons. Study-wide findings and caveats: Among TCR beta chains, those listed as cytomegalovirus-associated numbered over 150. In a later analysis, V- and J-gene trimming of beta chains associated with a DCLRE1C missense variant, replicated independently. Whilst most TCR sequences proved rare, a subset of public TCRs occurred across many donors.

This CDR3 has 14 residues. CDR1 MRHNA and CDR2 SNTAGT come from the germline V gene. With 3 bases clipped from V and 10 bases from J, the junction kept 8 bases outside the gene matches. This clonotype was obtained from a man aged 25-40 years in good health and CMV-seronegative. The chain joins TRBV6-4 to TRBJ1-5; 8 bases are a match to TRBD1. The material sequenced was PBMCs. DNA for the CDR3: TGTGCCAGCAGTGATGGACAGGGACTCGGCCCCCAGCATTTT. It translates to CASSDGQGLGPQHF.